This T cell receptor (beta chain) originates from a study of radiotherapy plus CTLA-4 blockade in lung cancer. The junction had 16 bases not matched to a gene; V was cut back by 3 bases and J by 8 bases. From germline, CDR1 is SGHRS and CDR2 YFSETQ. The CDR3 sequence is 18 residues long. Repertoires were generated with immunoSEQ multiplex PCR, while TCRdb's copy carries only in-frame clones and drops some. The data contain approximately 89,000 clones, about 80% of them singletons. This sequence originates from a human donor with non-small cell lung cancer that progressed on radiotherapy plus ipilimumab. Sequencing was performed on peripheral blood, taken from a patient treated with radiotherapy plus ipilimumab. The chain joins TRBV5-1 to TRBJ1-3, with 11 bases identical to TRBD1. The CDR3 nucleotides read TGCGCCAGCAGCTGGAACCCTACCGGGACAGGGGGGCAGGACACCATATATTTT. This codes for CASSWNPTGTGGQDTIYF.